These 17 T cell receptor beta chains came from one sample sequenced in a study of early T cells in non-severe SARS-CoV-2 infection. Using its own MiXCR run on the 5' RACE reads, TCRdb lists one record per CDR3 protein. The data contain about 45,000 distinct CDR3 sequences, 11% of them singletons. Sequenced material: whole blood. The source of these receptors is an adult who was a healthcare worker with PCR-confirmed SARS-CoV-2 infection or an uninfected control (not recorded which).

This clonotype was recorded many times. CDR3 amino acids: CASSFIGGNEQFF. DNA of the CDR3: TGTGCCAGCAGTTTTATAGGGGGAAATGAGCAGTTCTTC. V gene TRBV27 combines with J gene TRBJ2-1, with D maybe TRBD1 (6 bases). With 3 bases removed from V and 7 bases from J, the gap between germline ends came to 10 bases. CDR1 and CDR2 (germline): MNHEY, SMNVEV (reference sequence). There are 13 residues in the CDR3.

The rearrangement links TRBV5-1 to TRBJ1-1, with D unclear. CDR3 length: 12 residues. Looked up from germline, CDR1 is SGHRS and CDR2 is YFSETQ. The germline V and J ends were trimmed by 0 bases and 8 bases, with 8 bases remaining between them. The CDR3 loop reads CASSLAGREAFF. In DNA, the CDR3 is TGCGCCAGCAGCTTGGCGGGCAGAGAAGCTTTCTTT.

V gene TRBV4-1 combines with J gene TRBJ2-7; TRBD2 aligns across 12 bases. The CDR3 runs 17 residues. Trimming removed 2 bases from V and 2 bases from J; junction bases left unmatched: 7. Germline-derived CDR1 and CDR2 are MGHRA and YSYEKL. The CDR3 is CASSQTSGRTSTYEQYF. The CDR3 DNA follows: TGCGCCAGCAGCCAAACTAGCGGGAGGACCTCCACCTACGAGCAGTACTTC.

On this clonotype: A read error may explain this, as a much larger clone is one base away. This chain connects TRBV11-2 to TRBJ2-3, with D unresolved. The CDR3 has 14 amino acids. The V gene's germline CDR1 is SGHAT and CDR2 FQNNGV. The CDR3 DNA reads as TGTGCCAGCAGCTTAGATCGCGCCACAGATACGCGGTATTTT. It translates to CASSLDRATDTRYF. Complete variable domain (other parts from reference TRBV11-2 and TRBJ2-3): EAGVAQSPRYKIIEKRQSVAFWCNPISGHATLYWYQQILGQGPKLLIQFQNNGVVDDSQLPKDRFSAERLKGVDSTLKIQPAKLEDSAVYLCASSLDRATDTRYFGPGTRLTVL.

This clonotype was detected many times. This sequence joins TRBV3-1 and TRBJ1-5, with D unclear. Germline CDR1 LGHDT, CDR2 YNNKEL (reference sequence). The ends were cut back, 2 bases at V and 4 bases at J, with 6 bases in the middle. The CDR3 has 13 residues. DNA for the CDR3: TGTGCCAGCAGCCAACAACATAATCAGCCCCAGCATTTT. This sequence encodes CASSQQHNQPQHF. Together with reference TRBV3-1 and TRBJ1-5, the CDR3 gives the full variable domain: DTAVSQTPKYLVTQMGNDKSIKCEQNLGHDTMYWYKQDSKKFLKIMFSYNNKELIINETVPNRFSPKSPDKAHLNLHINSLELGDSAVYFCASSQQHNQPQHFGDGTRLSIL.

This clonotype has a handful of counts. The chain couples TRBV7-3 to TRBJ2-3, with a possible D match to TRBD2 (5 bases). The CDR3 is 13 amino acids. Germline loops: CDR1 SGHTA, CDR2 FQGTGA. The V and J ends lost 2 bases and 5 bases respectively, with 8 bases between them. CDR3 amino acids: CASSLSRGDTQYF. The DNA for the CDR3 is TGTGCCAGCAGCTTATCCCGGGGAGATACGCAGTATTTT.

This clonotype has ten or more counts. The gene calls are TRBV4-1 and TRBJ2-1; TRBD2 matches 8 bases. With V trimmed by 0 bases and J by 3 bases, 4 bases remained unmatched. Per germline, CDR1 MGHRA and CDR2 YSYEKL. CDR3 length equals 16 residues. The CDR3 coding sequence is TGCGCCAGCAGCCAAGAGGGGACTAGTCTCTACAATGAGCAGTTCTTC. Translation gives CASSQEGTSLYNEQFF.

This chain uses TRBV24-1 with TRBJ1-6; D not resolved. CDR3 length: 13 amino acids. The germline gives CDR1 KGHDR, CDR2 SFDVKD. V lost 9 bases to trimming and J lost 7 bases, with 12 bases between them. The CDR3 DNA reads TGTGCCACCGGCAGGACTCTGAATTCACCCCTCCACTTT. This codes for CATGRTLNSPLHF.

Ten or more counts support this clonotype. The chain carries TRBV20-1 and TRBJ2-7, with TRBD2 matching 12 bases. The CDR3 covers 15 residues. Germline loops: CDR1 DFQATT, CDR2 SNEGSKA (reference sequence). The J segment lost 1 base and the V segment lost 3 bases, leaving 4 bases of the junction unmatched. The CDR3 sequence: CSASPTSGRSYEQYF. CDR3 sequence (DNA): TGCAGTGCTAGCCCGACTAGCGGGAGATCCTACGAGCAGTACTTC.

The chain uses TRBV28 and TRBJ2-3; possible D gene TRBD1, 7 bases. The germline gives CDR1 MDHEN, CDR2 SYDVKM. The V gene lost 4 bases and the J gene lost 1 base, with 18 bases spanning the gap. This CDR3 has 17 residues. CDR3 DNA: TGTGCCAGCAGTTCCTCCTCGGGCAGGGGGGGCACAGATACGCAGTATTTT. It translates to CASSSSSGRGGTDTQYF.

This clonotype was found many times. This chain links TRBV7-8 with TRBJ2-4; TRBD2 aligns across 11 bases. Germline CDR1 reads SGHVS; CDR2 reads FQNEAQ. The V gene end was trimmed by 5 bases and the J gene end by 0 bases; junction bases not matched to a gene: 6. The CDR3 spans 17 residues. The CDR3 sequence is CASSTPSGRRAKNIQYF. The CDR3 DNA reads as TGTGCCAGCAGCACCCCTAGCGGGAGGCGAGCCAAAAACATTCAGTACTTC.

The V gene is TRBV7-9, the J gene TRBJ2-7; tentative D call: TRBD1 (5 bases). The germline V gene encodes CDR1 SEHNR and CDR2 FQNEAQ (reference sequence). Trimming took off 10 bases at V and 4 bases at J, with 20 bases between the two ends. CDR3 size: 14 residues. The CDR3 is CATKPPDKLYEQYF. The DNA of the CDR3 is TGTGCCACCAAACCTCCGGACAAATTATACGAGCAGTACTTC.

This clonotype was recorded at least ten times. The CDR3 loop reads CASSLIRNEQFF. Written as DNA, the CDR3 is TGTGCCAGCAGTTTAATCCGCAATGAGCAGTTCTTC. This chain connects TRBV28 to TRBJ2-1; unclear D gene. Trimming left V 2 bases short and J 6 bases short, with 5 bases between. The CDR3 covers 12 residues. Germline V lookup: CDR1 MDHEN, CDR2 SYDVKM.

This chain links TRBV28 with TRBJ1-5; D is unclear. Deletions cut 10 bases from V and 9 bases from J, with 13 bases between. There are 11 residues in the CDR3. CDR1 MDHEN and CDR2 SYDVKM come from the germline V gene. This CDR3 is CATRQRRPQHF. CDR3 DNA sequence: TGTGCCACCCGTCAGCGGCGGCCCCAGCATTTT.

This chain uses TRBV29-1 with TRBJ2-3; D unresolved. Between the trimmed V and J ends, which lost 5 bases and 3 bases, there was a span of 9 bases. CDR1 SQVTM and CDR2 ANQGSEA come from the germline V gene. The CDR3 has 12 amino acids. CDR3 amino acids: CSVLAGTDTQYF. The CDR3 DNA reads TGCAGCGTTCTGGCCGGAACAGATACGCAGTATTTT.

This clonotype has only a few counts. J is TRBJ2-6 and V is TRBV6-5; 9 bases are a match to TRBD1. The ends lost 2 bases at V and 2 bases at J; junction bases unmatched: 1. CDR1 is MNHEY, CDR2 SVGAGI, per germline. This CDR3 has 16 amino acids. The CDR3 is CASSYTGGAGANVLTF. CDR3 bases: TGTGCCAGCAGTTACACAGGGGGCGCTGGGGCCAACGTCCTGACTTTC.

Comments on this clonotype: A much larger clone lies one base from this, so it may be a read error. The J gene is TRBJ2-7, the V gene TRBV28, with D perhaps matching TRBD1 (6 bases). The CDR3 sequence is 13 residues long. Per the germline V gene, CDR1 is MDHEN and CDR2 is SYDVKM. The chain's CDR3 is CTSRTGRPYEQYF. CDR3 sequence (DNA): TGTACCAGCAGAACAGGGCGGCCCTACGAGCAGTACTTC.